The 28 T cell receptor beta chains given below trace back to one sample, sequenced in a study of low-dose radiotherapy and immunotherapy resistance in tumors. Time point noted: after trial treatment. This sample's treatment: LDRT plus nivolumab, ipilimumab, low-dose cyclophosphamide and aspirin (RACIN trial). Alpha and beta chains were covered, as first-strand cDNA relied on TRAV- and TRBV-specific primers. TCRs were put through 20 PCR cycles of amplification with Phusion. A constant-region primer and the V-primer adapter served as the primer pair. From the reads, TCRdb called clonotypes with MiXCR, one entry per CDR3 protein. There are roughly 100,000 distinct CDR3 sequences in the sample; about a fifth occur only once, and over 3.5% lies in the top ten. The sample was PBMCs, taken after low-dose radiotherapy plus immunotherapy. The receptors shown here come from a male donor with prostate cancer.

V is TRBV6-5 and J is TRBJ2-1; 10 bases map to TRBD2. The germline gives CDR1 MNHEY, CDR2 SVGAGI. With 6 bases clipped from V and 5 bases from J, the junction kept 10 bases outside the gene matches. The CDR3 runs to 16 residues. The CDR3 nucleotides read TGTGCCAGCAGCCAACAGATTAGCGGGGGGCACAATGAGCAGTTCTTC. Translating it yields CASSQQISGGHNEQFF.

About this clonotype itself: This likely stems from a read error, as it lies one base from a far larger clone. CDR3 loop: CASSPRQGPILCDEQYF. DNA of the CDR3: TGTGCCAGCAGCCCACGACAGGGCCCAATATTGTGCGATGAGCAGTACTTC. The chain uses TRBV7-2 and TRBJ2-7; 7 bases align to TRBD1. The V gene end was trimmed by 5 bases and the J gene end by 7 bases; junction bases not matched to a gene: 20. The CDR3 has 17 amino acids. Per germline, CDR1 SGHTA and CDR2 FQGNSA.

This clonotype is a singleton in its sample. The chain recombines TRBV6-2 or TRBV6-3 with TRBJ1-5; TRBD1 aligns across 8 bases. The CDR3 length is 15 residues. Germline lookup yields CDR1 MNHEY and CDR2 SVGEGT. J gave up 9 bases and V 5 bases, and 12 bases lay outside the gene matches. CDR3 in DNA: TGTGCCAGCAGTGCCCGGCTACAGGGGGGGGGGCCCCAGCATTTT. It is translated as CASSARLQGGGPQHF.

This clonotype came up many times. The V and J genes are TRBV6-5 and TRBJ2-5; 9 positions match TRBD1. The CDR3 is made up of 16 amino acids. J gave up 6 bases and V 5 bases, and 13 bases lay outside the gene matches. CDR1 MNHEY and CDR2 SVGAGI come from the germline V gene. The CDR3 DNA is TGTGCCAGCAGTCTGACAGGGGGATCGGTAGGGCAGACCCAGTACTTC. Amino acid sequence: CASSLTGGSVGQTQYF.

This clonotype was recorded at least ten times. The rearrangement joins TRBV10-1 to TRBJ2-4, with 8 bases matching TRBD1. The CDR3 covers 15 residues. Germline V lookup: CDR1 WNHNN, CDR2 SYGVQD (reference sequence). The ends lost 6 bases at V and 5 bases at J; junction bases unmatched: 9. CDR3 in amino acids: CASSIDRGSQNIQYF. The DNA for the CDR3 is TGCGCCAGCAGCATTGACAGGGGTAGCCAAAACATTCAGTACTTC.

This clonotype was found many times. This chain links TRBV5-1 with TRBJ2-7; the match to TRBD1 covers 8 bases. V shed 7 bases and J 0 bases; nucleotides not matched to a gene: 6. Germline assignment: CDR1 SGHRS and CDR2 YFSETQ. The CDR3 runs 14 residues. CDR3 residues: CASRDGTGSYEQYF. The CDR3 region has the DNA TGCGCCAGCCGGGACGGGACAGGCTCCTACGAGCAGTACTTC.

This clonotype appeared many times. The rearrangement joins TRBV7-9 to TRBJ1-5; D unresolved. The CDR3 sequence is 12 residues long. Trimming pared 1 base from V and 7 bases from J, leaving 5 bases between. From germline, CDR1 is SEHNR and CDR2 FQNEAQ (reference sequence). The CDR3 DNA is TGTGCCAGCAGCTTAGGAACCCAGCCCCAGCATTTT. The encoded protein is CASSLGTQPQHF.

This clonotype was recorded many times. The chain joins TRBV20-1 to TRBJ1-2, with a tentative D call TRBD1 (5 bases). Germline V gives CDR1 DFQATT, CDR2 SNEGSKA (reference sequence). This CDR3 comprises 12 residues. The germline V and J ends were trimmed by 4 bases and 4 bases, with 10 bases remaining between them. The DNA for the CDR3 is TGCAGTGCTACGGCGGGACCCTATGGCTACACCTTC. Translation gives CSATAGPYGYTF.

This clonotype was found many times. This rearrangement joins TRBV7-2 to TRBJ1-5, with D unresolved. The germline CDR1 and CDR2 sequences are SGHTA and FQGNSA. The CDR3 consists of 15 residues. V dropped 1 base and J dropped 3 bases, with 10 bases sitting between them. The CDR3 region is CASSLGRRPNQPQHF. DNA of the CDR3: TGTGCCAGCAGCTTAGGCCGCAGGCCCAATCAGCCCCAGCATTTT.

About this clonotype: A far larger clone differs by one base, so this is likely a read error. The chain is built from TRBV5-8 and TRBJ2-1, with a tentative D call TRBD1 (5 bases). The germline V and J ends were trimmed by 4 bases and 10 bases, with 21 bases remaining between them. This CDR3 comprises 15 residues. CDR1 is SGHTS, CDR2 YDEGEE, per germline. The CDR3 region has the DNA TGTGCCAGCAGCCAAGTGCGGCAGGGCTCCTACGAGCAGTTCTTC. It codes for CASSQVRQGSYEQFF.

This clonotype occurred many times. This chain connects TRBV30 to TRBJ2-1; TRBD1 aligns across 7 bases. The V and J ends lost 8 bases and 8 bases, in that order; junction bases with no gene match: 15. CDR3 length: 14 amino acids. The germline V gene has CDR1 GTSNPN and CDR2 SVGIG (reference sequence). CDR3 nucleotides: TGTGCCAGCCCCCGCACAGGGGCTACCGATGAGCAGTTCTTC. Protein sequence: CASPRTGATDEQFF.

As for this clonotype: This CDR3 is missing its conserved last phenylalanine or tryptophan, likely due to a read error. The DNA is omitted, as the CDR3 cannot be located on it reliably, and the CDR3 follows TCRdb's listing. The chain joins TRBV18 to TRBJ2-1; the D call of TRBD1 is as the table states it, not checked on the DNA. The CDR3 has 10 residues if both end residues are counted. The germline V gene has CDR1 KGHSH and CDR2 LQKENI. CDR3 residues: CASSPGATVT.

The chain has TRBV30 and TRBJ2-7; D is tentatively TRBD1 or TRBD2 (5 bases each). Trimming stripped 0 bases from V and 11 bases from J, with 11 bases between. This CDR3 has 11 amino acids. Looked up from germline, CDR1 is GTSNPN and CDR2 is SVGIG (reference sequence). DNA of the CDR3: TGTGCCTGGAGTGTCGAGGGGTCGGAGTACTTC. Its protein is CAWSVEGSEYF.

This clonotype showed up many times. The gene calls are TRBV12-3 or TRBV12-4 and TRBJ2-5, with D unresolved. There are 15 residues in the CDR3. Trimming pared 2 bases from V and 2 bases from J, leaving 12 bases between. CDR3 coding DNA: TGTGCCAGCAGTTTAACGGGTGGTGTTCAAGAGACCCAGTACTTC. Translating gives CASSLTGGVQETQYF.

Many counts were recorded for this clonotype. This rearrangement joins TRBV6-5 to TRBJ2-2; D remains unclear. Germline V lookup: CDR1 MNHEY, CDR2 SVGAGI. The ends were cut back, 2 bases at V and 2 bases at J, with 9 bases in the middle. The CDR3 contains 15 residues. CDR3 DNA sequence: TGTGCCAGCAGTTACAGACTTACCAACACCGGGGAGCTGTTTTTT. Its protein is CASSYRLTNTGELFF.

This clonotype showed up many times. V usage is TRBV27 and J usage is TRBJ2-1; 14 bases align to TRBD2. Germline trimming cut 5 bases from V and 3 bases from J; bases unmatched to any gene: 12. Germline CDR1 is MNHEY and CDR2 is SMNVEV (reference sequence). The CDR3 spans 19 residues. In DNA, the CDR3 is TGTGCCAGCAGTCCTTTCACCGGGACTAGCGGGGGCTACTACAATGAGCAGTTCTTC. This codes for CASSPFTGTSGGYYNEQFF.

In the case of this clonotype: A much more abundant neighbour one base away suggests this may be a read error. This chain links TRBV27 with TRBJ2-5; 7 bases agree with TRBD2. Germline loops: CDR1 MNHEY, CDR2 SMNVEV (reference sequence). With V trimmed by 6 bases and J by 7 bases, 8 bases remained unmatched. The CDR3 sequence is 13 residues long. In DNA form, the CDR3 reads TGTGCCAGCAGGGGGACTACCGTTGGGACCCAGTACTTC. Encoded protein: CASRGTTVGTQYF.

There are many counts of this clonotype. The rearrangement links TRBV7-9 to TRBJ2-7; D might be TRBD2 (6 bases). The CDR3 spans 13 residues. V lost 3 bases to trimming and J lost 5 bases, with 11 bases between them. Per the germline V gene, CDR1 is SEHNR and CDR2 is FQNEAQ (reference sequence). The CDR3, as DNA: TGTGCCAGCAGCTTCGGAGGGAGCGACGAGCAGTACTTC. Translating gives CASSFGGSDEQYF.

This clonotype was recorded many times. This chain connects TRBV7-2 to TRBJ2-7; D is unclear. V lost 1 base, J lost 3 bases, and 10 bases lay in between. CDR3 length: 14 residues. CDR1 is SGHTA, CDR2 FQGNSA, per germline. CDR3 DNA sequence: TGTGCCAGCAGCTTAGGGGCCCGAGGCTACGAGCAGTACTTC. Protein: CASSLGARGYEQYF.

The rearrangement links TRBV9 to TRBJ1-6, with a tentative D call TRBD1 (6 bases). The CDR3 covers 15 residues. The V and J ends lost 4 bases and 8 bases respectively, with 16 bases between them. Germline lookup yields CDR1 SGDLS and CDR2 YYNGEE. The DNA for the CDR3 is TGTGCCAGCAGCCCCCAACAGGGCGGTTATTCACCCCTCCACTTT. Translating gives CASSPQQGGYSPLHF.

This clonotype was detected many times. The rearrangement uses TRBV20-1 and TRBJ2-5, with 8 bases identical to TRBD2. With 6 bases clipped from V and 5 bases from J, the junction kept 23 bases outside the gene matches. The CDR3 sequence is 18 residues long. Germline CDR1 reads DFQATT; CDR2 reads SNEGSKA (reference sequence). This CDR3 is CSAPSAGTTGGPWETQYF. The CDR3 DNA is TGCAGTGCACCATCAGCCGGGACGACGGGGGGGCCGTGGGAGACCCAGTACTTC.

The rearrangement uses TRBV20-1 and TRBJ2-5; either TRBD1 or TRBD2 may supply D (6 bases each). The CDR3 covers 12 residues. Germline assignment: CDR1 DFQATT and CDR2 SNEGSKA (reference sequence). V lost 5 bases, J lost 1 base, and 8 bases lay in between. The CDR3 is CSAGGLQETQYF. CDR3 coding DNA: TGCAGTGCTGGGGGGCTCCAAGAGACCCAGTACTTC.

This clonotype occurred many times. The chain has TRBV19 and TRBJ2-2; the match to TRBD2 covers 12 bases. Germline CDR1 and CDR2: LNHDA and SQIVND (reference sequence). CDR3 length: 17 residues. With V trimmed by 3 bases and J by 2 bases, 4 bases remained unmatched. The CDR3 sequence is CASSIGLAGRNTGELFF. CDR3 DNA sequence: TGTGCCAGTAGTATTGGACTAGCGGGGCGAAACACCGGGGAGCTGTTTTTT.

As to this clonotype: This may come from a read error, since a much larger clone is one base off. V gene TRBV7-9 combines with J gene TRBJ1-5; 8 bases are shared with TRBD1. This CDR3 contains 14 residues. V shed 8 bases, J shed 4 bases, and the junction held 7 bases outside the gene matches. CDR1 and CDR2 (germline): SEHNR, FQNEAQ (reference sequence). The CDR3 DNA follows: TGTGCCAGCGGGGCCAGGACAGGGAATCAGCCCCAGCATTTT. It encodes CASGARTGNQPQHF.

This clonotype was detected many times. This chain joins TRBV7-9 and TRBJ1-4, with 7 bases identical to TRBD1. This CDR3 region has 14 residues. Germline V gives CDR1 SEHNR, CDR2 FQNEAQ (reference sequence). The V gene end was trimmed by 5 bases and the J gene end by 6 bases; junction bases not matched to a gene: 6. Here the CDR3 reads CASSETGLDEKLFF. Here the CDR3 DNA reads TGTGCCAGCAGCGAGACAGGGCTTGATGAAAAACTGTTTTTT.

This clonotype was recorded at least ten times. The chain carries TRBV7-9 and TRBJ1-1, with TRBD1 identical over 8 bases. With V trimmed by 5 bases and J by 3 bases, 5 bases remained unmatched. Germline V gives CDR1 SEHNR, CDR2 FQNEAQ (reference sequence). The CDR3 is 14 residues long. The DNA of the CDR3 is TGTGCCAGCAGCAAACTACAGGGGGACACTGAAGCTTTCTTT. It encodes CASSKLQGDTEAFF.

This clonotype has a count of ten or more. J is TRBJ2-3 and V is TRBV7-8; 7 nucleotides align to TRBD1. The germline gives CDR1 SGHVS, CDR2 FQNEAQ. J was trimmed by 3 bases and V by 6 bases; bases with no gene match: 21. The CDR3 spans 19 residues. CDR3 sequence reads: CASSRQIRDRGRDTDTQYF. The CDR3 DNA reads as TGTGCCAGCAGTAGACAAATCCGGGACAGAGGGCGTGATACAGATACGCAGTATTTT.

This clonotype was seen repeatedly, ten times or more. V and J are TRBV7-9 and TRBJ1-2; tentative D call: TRBD1 (5 bases). The CDR3 contains 12 residues. CDR1 and CDR2 from the germline V gene are SEHNR and FQNEAQ (reference sequence). V lost 5 bases and J 6 bases, leaving 10 bases between the germline ends. The CDR3 is CASSPQGDGYTF. As DNA, the CDR3 is TGTGCCAGCAGCCCCCAGGGAGATGGCTACACCTTC. Variable domain in full (rest from reference TRBV7-9 and TRBJ1-2): DTGVSQNPRHKITKRGQNVTFRCDPISEHNRLYWYRQTLGQGPEFLTYFQNEAQLEKSRLLSDRFSAERPKGSFSTLEIQRTEQGDSAMYLCASSPQGDGYTFGSGTRLTVV.